The T cell receptor (beta chain) described here comes from a study of neurological immune-mediated disorders (dated by TCRdb to about 2019). With respect to the entire study: Peripheral blood TCR-beta repertoires from patients with HTLV-I-associated myelopathy (HAM/TSP), patients with multiple sclerosis, and healthy controls were compared in the study using UMI-based sequencing. Alongside PBMC samples, the set of some 97 TCR-beta libraries contained longitudinal samples, technical triplicates, and paired CD4+ and CD8+ T-cell subsets that had been sorted. The cohort was made up of 68 subjects, consisting of about 15 HAM/TSP patients, 35 or so multiple sclerosis patients and about 20 healthy controls.

The CDR3 runs 16 amino acids, cysteine and phenylalanine included. The retained sequence is limited to the CDR3, 48 bases, with the frame set at the first base. Deletion took 0 bases off V and 8 bases off J, with a span of 19 bases between the germline ends. The CDR1 and CDR2 encoded by the germline V gene are SGHVS and FQNEAQ. What the authors observed across the whole study: No identical CDR3 amino acid sequences were found to be shared among expanded clones across subjects, suggesting that TCR-beta repertoires were private in all groups. The highest TCR clonal expansion was observed in HAM/TSP patients, whereas the lowest was observed in MS patients, even when compared with healthy controls.

The healthy controls were volunteers from a blood bank in Maryland, USA. For the unsorted PBMC libraries, 2 million PBMCs were stored in RNAlater at -80 degrees C until RNA extraction and were used to generate the libraries. Peripheral blood underwent Ficoll-Hypaque density gradient centrifugation to isolate PBMCs, which were then cryopreserved in liquid nitrogen. cDNA was synthesized by template-switch 5'RACE using a primer with a 10-nucleotide random unique molecular identifier that tagged each TCR transcript. Each sequencing run produced over 180 million TCR-beta sequences covering 15-18 subjects. The RNeasy kit was used for extraction of total RNA. Using the KAPA Real-time Library Amplification kit, TCR-beta VDJ regions were amplified with primers for the TCR constant region and the 5'RACE anchor. A first PCR added sample indexes and Illumina adaptors, after which a second PCR increased the library yield. After Ampure bead purification, the TCR product of roughly 650 bp was size-selected on a 2% E-gel SizeSelection system. Before pooling, library quality was assessed on a Bioanalyzer, concentration was determined with Qubit, and library quantification was performed with the Kapa Library Quantification kit. An Illumina HiSeq 2500 sequenced the libraries paired-end 2 x 150 bp. To increase sequence diversity, roughly 24-31% phiX was spiked into each library pool. On the authors' methods: The quality-filtered reads were processed with the UMI-based MiGEC pipeline, whose error correction step removed more than 85% of the raw TCR sequences. IMGT germline references were used for alignment of VDJ genes, and clonotypes were defined by a unique CDR3 amino acid sequence together with V-J genes. VDJtools evaluated clonal expansion, Shannon diversity and CDR3 relatedness (CalcPairwiseDistances, ClusterSamples); CLCbio workbench built phylogenetic trees. Clones with at least 8 unique UMIs were defined as expanded, with this threshold being based on coefficient-of-variation modelling across technical triplicates. The public reads were reprocessed in TCRdb via fastp at Q25 and MiXCR, keeping in-frame beta chains. For every CDR3 protein sequence, its rows merge into one entry that carries the most common genes and DNA. These V and J calls rely on TCRdb rather than the paper's analysis. The sample yields roughly 60,000 distinct CDR3 sequences; over 10% were counted once. The ten largest clonotypes hold 1.5% to 2% of the sample.

Many counts were recorded for this clonotype. Its antigen remains undetermined. No per-base quality is available; no much larger clone lies one base away. The TCR sequence derives from a man aged 60-69 years in good health. Recombination linked TRBV7-8 to TRBJ1-2, with the D segment identity uncertain. Sequencing was done on a sample of PBMCs. CDR3 protein: CASSLAWVSDYGGYTF. The sequenced DNA: TGTGCCAGCAGCTTAGCATGGGTTTCGGACTACGGAGGCTACACCTTC.